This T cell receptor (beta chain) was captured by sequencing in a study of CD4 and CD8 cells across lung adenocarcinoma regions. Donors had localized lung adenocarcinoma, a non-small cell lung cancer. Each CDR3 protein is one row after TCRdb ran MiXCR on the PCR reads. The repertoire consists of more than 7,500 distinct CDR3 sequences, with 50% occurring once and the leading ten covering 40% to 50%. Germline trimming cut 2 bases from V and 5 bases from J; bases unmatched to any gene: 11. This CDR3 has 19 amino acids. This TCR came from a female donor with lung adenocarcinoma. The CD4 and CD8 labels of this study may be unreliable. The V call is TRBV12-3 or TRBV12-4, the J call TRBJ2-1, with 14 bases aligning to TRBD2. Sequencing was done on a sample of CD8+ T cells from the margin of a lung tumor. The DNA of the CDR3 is TGTGCCAGCAGTTTATGGGGACTAGCGGGAGTGGAGGGGGACAATGAGCAGTTCTTC. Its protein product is CASSLWGLAGVEGDNEQFF.